The clone carrying this TCR beta chain is deemed medium-sized. Antigen specificity is unknown. The entry originates in a study of T cell responses to AZD1222 COVID-19 vaccine. In the study overall: Second doses at about 4 or about 12 weeks were pooled.

Findings of the study overall: Reportedly, close to half of spike-specific TCRs are directed against unmutated variant regions.

The protocol was immunoSEQ multiplex PCR, while the TCRdb copy is restricted to in-frame clones and leaves out a portion. Of approximately 170,000 clones in the sample, approximately 90% were seen once. CDR1 and CDR2 (germline): LNHNV, YYDKDF (reference sequence). Deletions cut 3 bases from V and 3 bases from J, with 11 bases between. This CDR3 has 15 residues. The origin of this receptor is an adult in good health. The rearrangement uses TRBV15 and TRBJ2-2, with D perhaps matching TRBD2 (5 bases). The specimen comprised peripheral blood, sampled on day 0 of AZD1222 vaccination. The CDR3 sequence is CATSSGKYDTGELFF. The CDR3 nucleotides are TGTGCCACCAGCAGCGGGAAGTACGACACCGGGGAGCTGTTTTTT.